The clone carrying this T cell receptor beta chain was recorded many times. No antigen is known for it. Germline V lookup: CDR1 LNHNV, CDR2 YYDKDF (reference sequence). The V end was cut by 3 bases, the J end by 2 bases, with 11 bases between. This CDR3 contains 15 residues. A single record per CDR3 protein comes from TCRdb applying MiXCR to the 5' RACE reads. The sample includes about 570,000 distinct CDR3 sequences, 9.6% of them seen just once. This sample is part of a study of identical twins. Study-wide results and caveats: Invariant MAIT and iNKT cells may have partly biased zero-insertion analyses. Where out-of-frame alpha sequences were twin-shared, they showed excess low generation probability. Cord blood beta clonotypes present at high abundance carried fewer insertions; no such pattern appeared in memory repertoires.

The same specimen was also included in a second study, on yellow fever vaccine responses in identical twins.

V usage is TRBV15 and J usage is TRBJ2-4; D unresolved. This TCR came from a woman under 30 in good health. Source material: PBMCs. CDR3 nucleotide sequence: TGTGCCACCAGCAGGGATGGGATGACCAAAAACATTCAGTACTTC. It specifies CATSRDGMTKNIQYF.